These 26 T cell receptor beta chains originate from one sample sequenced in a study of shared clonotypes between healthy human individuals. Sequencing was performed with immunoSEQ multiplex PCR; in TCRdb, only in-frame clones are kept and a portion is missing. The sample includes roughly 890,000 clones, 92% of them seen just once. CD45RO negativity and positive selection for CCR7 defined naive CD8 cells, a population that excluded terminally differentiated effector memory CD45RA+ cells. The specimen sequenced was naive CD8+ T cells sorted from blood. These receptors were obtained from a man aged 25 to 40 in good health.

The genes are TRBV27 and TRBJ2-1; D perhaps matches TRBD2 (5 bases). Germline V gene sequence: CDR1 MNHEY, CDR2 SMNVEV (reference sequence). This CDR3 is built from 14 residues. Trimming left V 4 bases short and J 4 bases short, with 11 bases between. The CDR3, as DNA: TGTGCCAGCAGTTCCGCTAGCTTGTACAATGAGCAGTTCTTC. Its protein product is CASSSASLYNEQFF.

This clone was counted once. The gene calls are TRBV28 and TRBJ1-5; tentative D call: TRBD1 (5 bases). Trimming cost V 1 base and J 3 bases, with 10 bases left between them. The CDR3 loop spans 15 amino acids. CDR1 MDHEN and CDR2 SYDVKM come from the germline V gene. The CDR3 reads CASSLFGQLNQPQHF. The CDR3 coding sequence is TGTGCCAGCAGTTTATTCGGACAACTCAATCAGCCCCAGCATTTT.

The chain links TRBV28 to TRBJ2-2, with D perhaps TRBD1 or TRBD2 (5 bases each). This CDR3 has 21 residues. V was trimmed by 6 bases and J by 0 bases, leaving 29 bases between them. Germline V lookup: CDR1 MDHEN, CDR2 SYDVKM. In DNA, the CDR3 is TGTGCCAGCAGAACTAATCCGAGGGTTGGTCAGGGATATTCGAACACCGGGGAGCTGTTTTTT. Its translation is CASRTNPRVGQGYSNTGELFF.

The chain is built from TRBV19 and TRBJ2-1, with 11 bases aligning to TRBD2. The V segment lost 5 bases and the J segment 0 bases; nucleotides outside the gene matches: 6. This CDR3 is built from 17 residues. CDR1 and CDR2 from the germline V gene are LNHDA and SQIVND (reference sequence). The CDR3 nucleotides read TGTGCCAGTAGTTCTGCTAGCGGGAGGAGCTCCTACAATGAGCAGTTCTTC. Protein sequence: CASSSASGRSSYNEQFF.

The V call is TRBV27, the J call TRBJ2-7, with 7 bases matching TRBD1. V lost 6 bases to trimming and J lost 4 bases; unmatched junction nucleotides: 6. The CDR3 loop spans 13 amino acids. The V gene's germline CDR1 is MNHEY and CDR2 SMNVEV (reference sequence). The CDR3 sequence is CASSDRVVYEQYF. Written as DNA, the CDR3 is TGTGCCAGCAGCGACAGGGTAGTATACGAGCAGTACTTC.

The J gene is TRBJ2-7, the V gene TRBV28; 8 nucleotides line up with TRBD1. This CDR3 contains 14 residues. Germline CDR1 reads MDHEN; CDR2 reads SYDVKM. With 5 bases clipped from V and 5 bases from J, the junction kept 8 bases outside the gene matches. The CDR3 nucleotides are TGTGCCAGCAGTGAAGACAGGGGATGGGACGAGCAGTACTTC. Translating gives CASSEDRGWDEQYF.

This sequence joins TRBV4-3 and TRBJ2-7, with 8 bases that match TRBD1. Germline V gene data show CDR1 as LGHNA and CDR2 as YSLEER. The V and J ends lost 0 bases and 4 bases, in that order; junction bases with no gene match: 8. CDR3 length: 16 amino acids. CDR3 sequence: CASSQEAFRGLYEQYF. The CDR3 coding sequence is TGCGCCAGCAGCCAAGAGGCTTTCAGGGGGCTTTACGAGCAGTACTTC.

Here the CDR3 DNA reads TGTGCCAGCAGTTCACCATTGAACAATGAAAAACTGTTTTTT. Protein product: CASSSPLNNEKLFF. The chain has TRBV27 and TRBJ1-4; D is ambiguous. There are 14 residues in the CDR3. Germline assignment: CDR1 MNHEY and CDR2 SMNVEV (reference sequence). Deletions cut 4 bases from V and 5 bases from J, with 11 bases between.

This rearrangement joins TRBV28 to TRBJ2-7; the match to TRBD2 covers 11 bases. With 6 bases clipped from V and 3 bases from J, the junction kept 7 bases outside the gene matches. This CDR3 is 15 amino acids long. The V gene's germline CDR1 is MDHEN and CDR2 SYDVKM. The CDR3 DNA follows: TGTGCCAGCAGCCCACTGACTAGCGGGGTCTACGAGCAGTACTTC. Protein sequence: CASSPLTSGVYEQYF. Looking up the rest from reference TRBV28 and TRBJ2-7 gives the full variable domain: DVKVTQSSRYLVKRTGEKVFLECVQDMDHENMFWYRQDPGLGLRLIYFSYDVKMKEKGDIPEGYSVSREKKERFSLILESASTNQTSMYLCASSPLTSGVYEQYFGPGTRLTVT.

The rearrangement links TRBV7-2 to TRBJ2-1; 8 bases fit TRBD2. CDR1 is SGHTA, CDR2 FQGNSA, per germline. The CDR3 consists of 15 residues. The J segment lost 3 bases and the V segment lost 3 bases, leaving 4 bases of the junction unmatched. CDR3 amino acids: CASSFREGGYNEQFF. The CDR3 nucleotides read TGTGCCAGCAGCTTCCGGGAGGGGGGCTACAATGAGCAGTTCTTC.

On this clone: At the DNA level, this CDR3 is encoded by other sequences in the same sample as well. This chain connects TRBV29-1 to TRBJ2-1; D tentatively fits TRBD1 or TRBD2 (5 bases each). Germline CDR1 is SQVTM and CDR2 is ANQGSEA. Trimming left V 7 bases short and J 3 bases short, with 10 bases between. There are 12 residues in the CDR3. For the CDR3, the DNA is TGCAGCGCTAGGGACCGCTACAATGAGCAGTTCTTC. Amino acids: CSARDRYNEQFF.

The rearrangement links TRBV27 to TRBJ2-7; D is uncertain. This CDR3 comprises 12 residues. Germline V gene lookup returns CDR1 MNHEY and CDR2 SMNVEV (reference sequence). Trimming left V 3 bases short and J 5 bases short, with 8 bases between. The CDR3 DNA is TGTGCCAGCAGTTTTGAAGGGCACGAGCAGTACTTC. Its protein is CASSFEGHEQYF.

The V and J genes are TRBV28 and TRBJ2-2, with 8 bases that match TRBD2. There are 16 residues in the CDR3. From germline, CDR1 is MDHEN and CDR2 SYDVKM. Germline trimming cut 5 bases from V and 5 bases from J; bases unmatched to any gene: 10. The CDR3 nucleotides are TGTGCCAGCAGTCTCTCGAGCGGGAGAAAAACCGGGGAGCTGTTTTTT. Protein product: CASSLSSGRKTGELFF.

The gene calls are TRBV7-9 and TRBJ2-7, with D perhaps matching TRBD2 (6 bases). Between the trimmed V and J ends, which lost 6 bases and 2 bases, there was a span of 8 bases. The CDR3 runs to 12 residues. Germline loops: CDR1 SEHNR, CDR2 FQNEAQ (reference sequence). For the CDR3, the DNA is TGTGCCAGCAGGCGGGGACCCTACGAGCAGTACTTC. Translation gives CASRRGPYEQYF. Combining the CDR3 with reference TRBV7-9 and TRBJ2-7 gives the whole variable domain DTGVSQNPRHKITKRGQNVTFRCDPISEHNRLYWYRQTLGQGPEFLTYFQNEAQLEKSRLLSDRFSAERPKGSFSTLEIQRTEQGDSAMYLCASRRGPYEQYFGPGTRLTVT.

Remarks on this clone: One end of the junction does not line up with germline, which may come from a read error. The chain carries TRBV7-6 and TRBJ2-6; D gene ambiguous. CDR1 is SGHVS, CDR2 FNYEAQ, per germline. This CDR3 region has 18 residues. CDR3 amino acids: CASSPEHDLTKSGQRPDF. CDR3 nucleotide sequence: TGTGCCAGCAGCCCGGAGCATGATCTCACAAAGTCGGGCCAACGTCCTGACTTT.

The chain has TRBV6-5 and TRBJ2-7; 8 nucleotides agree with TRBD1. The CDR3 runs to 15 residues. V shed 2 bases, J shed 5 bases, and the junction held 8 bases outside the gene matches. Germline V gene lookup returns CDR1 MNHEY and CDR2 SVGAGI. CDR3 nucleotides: TGTGCCAGCAGTTACCCCTCCCAGGGGGCGGACGAGCAGTACTTC. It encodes CASSYPSQGADEQYF.

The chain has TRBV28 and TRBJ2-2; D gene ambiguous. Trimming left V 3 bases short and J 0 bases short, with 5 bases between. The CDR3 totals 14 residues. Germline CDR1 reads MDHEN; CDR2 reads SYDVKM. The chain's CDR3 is CASSFLANTGELFF. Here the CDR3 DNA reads TGTGCCAGCAGTTTTTTGGCGAACACCGGGGAGCTGTTTTTT. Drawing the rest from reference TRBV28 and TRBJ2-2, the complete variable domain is DVKVTQSSRYLVKRTGEKVFLECVQDMDHENMFWYRQDPGLGLRLIYFSYDVKMKEKGDIPEGYSVSREKKERFSLILESASTNQTSMYLCASSFLANTGELFFGEGSRLTVL.

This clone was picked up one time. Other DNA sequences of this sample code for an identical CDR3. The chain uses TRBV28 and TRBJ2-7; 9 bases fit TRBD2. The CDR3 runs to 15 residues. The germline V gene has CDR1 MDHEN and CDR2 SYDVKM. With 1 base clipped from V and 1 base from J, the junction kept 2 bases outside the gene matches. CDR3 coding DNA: TGTGCCAGCAGTTTATCTCTAGCGGGGTCCTACGAGCAGTACTTC. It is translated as CASSLSLAGSYEQYF.

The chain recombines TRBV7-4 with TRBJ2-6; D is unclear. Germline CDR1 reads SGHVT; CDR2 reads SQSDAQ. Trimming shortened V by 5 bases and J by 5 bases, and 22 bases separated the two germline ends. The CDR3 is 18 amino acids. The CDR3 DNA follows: TGTGCCAGCAGCGAATATTGCAGCTCACAAAGTCGGGCCAACGTCCTGACTTTC. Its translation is CASSEYCSSQSRANVLTF.

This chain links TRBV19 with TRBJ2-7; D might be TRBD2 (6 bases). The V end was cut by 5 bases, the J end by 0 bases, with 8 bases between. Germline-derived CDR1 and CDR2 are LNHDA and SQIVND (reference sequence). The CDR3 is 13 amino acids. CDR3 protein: CASSVDYSYEQYF. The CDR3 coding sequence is TGTGCCAGTAGTGTGGACTACTCCTACGAGCAGTACTTC.

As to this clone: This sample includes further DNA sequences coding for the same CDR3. This CDR3 is CASSFGLAGTYEQYF. The CDR3 region has the DNA TGTGCCAGCAGTTTTGGGCTAGCGGGAACCTACGAGCAGTACTTC. This chain links TRBV27 with TRBJ2-7; 9 positions match TRBD2. Germline CDR1 MNHEY, CDR2 SMNVEV (reference sequence). The CDR3 contains 15 residues. The trim removed 3 bases at V and 2 bases at J, leaving 5 bases unmatched.

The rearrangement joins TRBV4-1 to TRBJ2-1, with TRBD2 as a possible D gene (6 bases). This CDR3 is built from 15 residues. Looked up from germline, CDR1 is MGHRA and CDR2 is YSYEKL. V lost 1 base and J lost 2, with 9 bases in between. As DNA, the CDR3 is TGCGCCAGCAGCCAAGGGGACTTTCCCTACAATGAGCAGTTCTTC. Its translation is CASSQGDFPYNEQFF.

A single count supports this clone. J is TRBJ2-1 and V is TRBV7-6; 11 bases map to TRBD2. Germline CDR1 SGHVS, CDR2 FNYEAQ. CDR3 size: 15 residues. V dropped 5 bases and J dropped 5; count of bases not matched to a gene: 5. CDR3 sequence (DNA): TGTGCCAGCAGCCATAGCGGGAGGGCCAACAATGAGCAGTTCTTC. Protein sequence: CASSHSGRANNEQFF.

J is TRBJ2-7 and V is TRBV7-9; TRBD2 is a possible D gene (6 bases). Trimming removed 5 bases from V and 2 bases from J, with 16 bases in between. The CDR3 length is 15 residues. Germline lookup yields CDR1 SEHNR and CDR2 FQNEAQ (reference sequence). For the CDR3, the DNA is TGTGCCAGCAGCCCTGTAGGTAGCGGCGCCTACGAGCAGTACTTC. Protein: CASSPVGSGAYEQYF.

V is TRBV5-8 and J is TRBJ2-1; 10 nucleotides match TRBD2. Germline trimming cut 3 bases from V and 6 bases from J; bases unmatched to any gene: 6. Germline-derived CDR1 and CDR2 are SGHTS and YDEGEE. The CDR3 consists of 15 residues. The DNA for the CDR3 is TGTGCCAGCAGCTCCCCGGGACTAGCGTCCAATGAGCAGTTCTTC. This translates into CASSSPGLASNEQFF.

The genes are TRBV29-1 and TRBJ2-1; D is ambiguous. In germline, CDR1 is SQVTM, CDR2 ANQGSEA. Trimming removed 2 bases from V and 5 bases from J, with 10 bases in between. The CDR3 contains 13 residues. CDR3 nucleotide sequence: TGCAGCGTTGAACCCTCCAACCACAATGAGCAGTTCTTC. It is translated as CSVEPSNHNEQFF.